Below, 11 T cell receptor beta chains from the same sample are listed, as sequenced in a study of T-cell memory formation after mild COVID-19. TCRdb itself ran the 5' RACE reads through MiXCR, one entry per CDR3 protein. This sample has 450,000 or so distinct CDR3 sequences, with roughly 25% found just once. The specimen was PBMCs or a T cell subset sorted from them (not recorded which). The receptors come from an adult woman who had mild COVID-19 (a few samples of this study predate the infection). Cell type and time point are not known.

The chain joins TRBV24-1 to TRBJ2-3; tentatively, D is TRBD1 or TRBD2 (6 bases each). Germline V gene sequence: CDR1 KGHDR, CDR2 SFDVKD. Trimming took off 7 bases at V and 2 bases at J, with 9 bases between the two ends. The CDR3 has 13 amino acids. CDR3 region: CATREGVTDTQYF. CDR3 in DNA: TGTGCCACCAGGGAGGGGGTCACAGATACGCAGTATTTT.

CDR3 sequence reads: CATSFGETQYF. The CDR3 bases are TGTGCCACCAGTTTCGGGGAGACCCAGTACTTC. V gene TRBV24-1 combines with J gene TRBJ2-5; no clear D. CDR1 is KGHDR, CDR2 SFDVKD, per germline. The CDR3 is made up of 11 amino acids. The V gene lost 6 bases and the J gene lost 5 bases, with 6 bases spanning the gap.

This clonotype was seen more than once but under ten times. V usage is TRBV12-3 or TRBV12-4 and J usage is TRBJ1-5; D is ambiguous. This CDR3 spans 18 amino acids. The ends were cut back, 0 bases at V and 0 bases at J, with 15 bases in the middle. This CDR3 is CASSLATFVSYSNQPQHF. CDR3 nucleotide sequence: TGTGCCAGCAGTTTAGCGACGTTTGTGTCATATAGCAATCAGCCCCAGCATTTT.

The V call is TRBV10-3, the J call TRBJ2-1; D gene unclear. The CDR3 spans 13 residues. With 2 bases removed from V and 8 bases from J, the gap between germline ends came to 10 bases. Germline CDR1 ENHRY, CDR2 SYGVKD. CDR3 nucleotide sequence: TGTGCCATCAGTGAGGTGGGTAGAGATGAGCAGTTCTTC. Protein product: CAISEVGRDEQFF.

This clonotype was recorded a few times. This sequence joins TRBV6-2 or TRBV6-3 and TRBJ2-1, with D possibly being TRBD1 or TRBD2 (5 bases each). The V end was cut by 10 bases, the J end by 10 bases, with 20 bases between. Germline loops: CDR1 MNHEY, CDR2 SVGEGT. This CDR3 region has 13 residues. The CDR3 loop reads CATSGPLGNEQFF. CDR3 nucleotides: TGTGCCACCTCGGGACCTCTAGGAAACGAGCAGTTCTTC.

This clonotype came up a few times. J is TRBJ1-1 and V is TRBV27; TRBD1 might be the D (6 bases). Germline CDR1 and CDR2: MNHEY and SMNVEV (reference sequence). The CDR3 is 15 amino acids. V was shortened by 4 bases and J by 1 base, with 13 bases between the two germline ends. CDR3 in DNA: TGTGCCAGCAGTTATGGGGGCGGAGAGAACACTGAAGCTTTCTTT. It translates to CASSYGGGENTEAFF.

Only a few counts were recorded for this clonotype. This chain connects TRBV20-1 to TRBJ2-3, with 12 nucleotides matching TRBD2. CDR3 size: 16 residues. The junction had 6 bases not matched to a gene; V was cut back by 1 base and J by 4 bases. From germline, CDR1 is DFQATT and CDR2 SNEGSKA (reference sequence). The CDR3 loop reads CSARGTSGRPADTQYF. DNA for the CDR3: TGCAGTGCTAGAGGTACTAGCGGGAGGCCCGCAGATACGCAGTATTTT.

This clonotype was counted between two and nine times. This CDR3 is CASSPTGMGGYTF. The CDR3 DNA reads as TGTGCCAGCAGCCCGACCGGGATGGGTGGCTACACCTTC. This rearrangement joins TRBV7-2 to TRBJ1-2; no clear D. Germline V gene sequence: CDR1 SGHTA, CDR2 FQGNSA. The germline V and J ends were trimmed by 5 bases and 7 bases, with 14 bases remaining between them. The CDR3 has 13 residues. The full variable domain, with the rest looked up from reference TRBV7-2 and TRBJ1-2, is GAGVSQSPSNKVTEKGKDVELRCDPISGHTALYWYRQSLGQGLEFLIYFQGNSAPDKSGLPSDRFSAERTGGSVSTLTIQRTQQEDSAVYLCASSPTGMGGYTFGSGTRLTVV.

The genes are TRBV7-9 and TRBJ2-3, with D perhaps matching TRBD2 (6 bases). The CDR3 loop spans 17 amino acids. Germline CDR1 and CDR2: SEHNR and FQNEAQ (reference sequence). The germline V and J ends were trimmed by 3 bases and 0 bases, with 16 bases remaining between them. The CDR3, as DNA: TGTGCCAGCAGCTTCGACGGACTATCCACAAGCACAGATACGCAGTATTTT. It is translated as CASSFDGLSTSTDTQYF.

This clonotype was recorded a few times. This sequence joins TRBV21-1 and TRBJ1-6; TRBD1, as called in the table, went unchecked against the DNA. TRBV21-1 is designated a pseudogene. The CDR3 is 15 residues long. CDR3 amino acids: CASTSGQNYNSPLHF. Here the CDR3 DNA reads TGTGCCAGCACCTCCGGACAGAACTATAATTCACCCCTCCACTTT.

V and J are TRBV12-3 or TRBV12-4 and TRBJ2-5; 8 bases fit TRBD2. CDR3 length: 15 amino acids. J lost 5 bases, V lost 7 bases, and 12 bases had no gene match. CDR3 in amino acids: CASTGGGSGRETQYF. The CDR3 nucleotides read TGTGCCAGCACCGGGGGGGGTAGTGGTCGGGAGACCCAGTACTTC.